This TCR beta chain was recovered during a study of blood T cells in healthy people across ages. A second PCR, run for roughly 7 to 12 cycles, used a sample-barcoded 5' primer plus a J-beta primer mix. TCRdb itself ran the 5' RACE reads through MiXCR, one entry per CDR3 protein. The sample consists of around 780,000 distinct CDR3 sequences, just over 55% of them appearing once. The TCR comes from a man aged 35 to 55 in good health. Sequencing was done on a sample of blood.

CDR3 residues: CSATGPDRASPLHF. CDR3 nucleotide sequence: TGCAGTGCTACAGGTCCCGACAGAGCTTCACCCCTCCACTTT. This chain uses TRBV20-1 with TRBJ1-6, with D possibly being TRBD1 (5 bases). Germline V gene lookup returns CDR1 DFQATT and CDR2 SNEGSKA (reference sequence). This CDR3 is built from 14 residues. V was clipped by 4 bases and J by 9 bases, with 16 bases between them.